Included here is one T cell receptor (beta chain) sequence, with context. Measured with immunoSEQ multiplex PCR; TCRdb has only the in-frame clones, and not every one. The sample holds approximately 4,900 clones; around 20% are singletons and the top ten take approximately 8.6%. Germline V gives CDR1 MGHRA, CDR2 YSYEKL. This CDR3 is 15 amino acids long. J lost 6 bases, V lost 5 bases, and 6 bases had no gene match. Treatment in this sample: randomized to nivolumab then ipilimumab (arm A) or the reverse (arm B). DNA-damaging chemotherapy had not been given to any patient beforehand. The entry originates in a study of sequential checkpoint blockade in melanoma. Study-wide background: Arm A got nivolumab then ipilimumab; arm B the reverse, 1:1. Matched biopsies came pretreatment and at week 13 for approximately 20 patients. DNA from 91 pretreatment tumor samples underwent TCRβ immunosequencing.

The J gene is TRBJ2-3, the V gene TRBV4-1, with TRBD2 identical over 12 bases. This specimen consisted of tumor tissue (inferred from file names), obtained from a patient given nivolumab and ipilimumab in sequence. The clonotype comes from a human donor with melanoma. CDR3 nucleotides: TGCGCCAGCAGCAGACTAGCGGGAGAAGGCGATACGCAGTATTTT. Amino acids: CASSRLAGEGDTQYF.